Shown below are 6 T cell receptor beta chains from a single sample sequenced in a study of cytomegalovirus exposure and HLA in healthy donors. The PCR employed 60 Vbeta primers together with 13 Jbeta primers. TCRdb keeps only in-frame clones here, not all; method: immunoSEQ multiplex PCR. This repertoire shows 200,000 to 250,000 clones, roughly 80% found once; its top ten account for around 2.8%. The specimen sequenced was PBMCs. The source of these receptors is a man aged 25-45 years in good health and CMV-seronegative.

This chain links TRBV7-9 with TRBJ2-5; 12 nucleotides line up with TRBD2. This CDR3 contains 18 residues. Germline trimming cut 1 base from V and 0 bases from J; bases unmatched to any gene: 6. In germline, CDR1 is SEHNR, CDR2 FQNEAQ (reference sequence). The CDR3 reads CASSLGPSGGVNQETQYF. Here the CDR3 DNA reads TGTGCCAGCAGCTTAGGCCCTAGCGGGGGGGTGAACCAAGAGACCCAGTACTTC.

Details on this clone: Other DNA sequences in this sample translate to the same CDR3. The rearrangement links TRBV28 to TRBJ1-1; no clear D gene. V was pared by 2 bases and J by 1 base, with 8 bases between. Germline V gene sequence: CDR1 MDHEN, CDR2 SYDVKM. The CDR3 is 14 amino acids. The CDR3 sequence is CASSLRGGNTEAFF. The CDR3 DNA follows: TGTGCCAGCAGTTTACGGGGAGGGAACACTGAAGCTTTCTTT.

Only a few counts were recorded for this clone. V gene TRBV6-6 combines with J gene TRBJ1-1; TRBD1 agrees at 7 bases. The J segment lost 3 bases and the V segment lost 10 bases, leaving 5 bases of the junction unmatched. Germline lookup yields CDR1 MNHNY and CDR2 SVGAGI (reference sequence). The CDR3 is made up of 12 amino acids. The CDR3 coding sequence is TGTGCCACCCTAGGGGGCTACACTGAAGCTTTCTTT. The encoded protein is CATLGGYTEAFF.

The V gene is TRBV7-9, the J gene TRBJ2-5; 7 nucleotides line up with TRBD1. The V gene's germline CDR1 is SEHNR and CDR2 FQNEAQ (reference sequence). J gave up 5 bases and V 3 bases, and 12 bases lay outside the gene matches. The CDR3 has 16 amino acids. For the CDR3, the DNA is TGTGCCAGCAGCTTCGACAGGGCGATCGTTCGGGAGACCCAGTACTTC. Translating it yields CASSFDRAIVRETQYF.

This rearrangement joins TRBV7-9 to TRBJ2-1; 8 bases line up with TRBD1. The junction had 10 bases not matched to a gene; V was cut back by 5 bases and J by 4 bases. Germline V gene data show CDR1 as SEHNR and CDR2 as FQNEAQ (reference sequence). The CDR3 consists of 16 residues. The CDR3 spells CASSPGTQGAYNEQFF. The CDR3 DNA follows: TGTGCCAGCAGCCCGGGGACCCAGGGGGCTTACAATGAGCAGTTCTTC.

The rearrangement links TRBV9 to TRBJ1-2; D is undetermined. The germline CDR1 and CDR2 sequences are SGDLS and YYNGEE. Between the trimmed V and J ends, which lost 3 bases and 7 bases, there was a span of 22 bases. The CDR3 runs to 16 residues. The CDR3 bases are TGTGCCAGCAGCGGACCGGAGAGGGCTCCATCCACTGGCTACACCTTC. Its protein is CASSGPERAPSTGYTF.